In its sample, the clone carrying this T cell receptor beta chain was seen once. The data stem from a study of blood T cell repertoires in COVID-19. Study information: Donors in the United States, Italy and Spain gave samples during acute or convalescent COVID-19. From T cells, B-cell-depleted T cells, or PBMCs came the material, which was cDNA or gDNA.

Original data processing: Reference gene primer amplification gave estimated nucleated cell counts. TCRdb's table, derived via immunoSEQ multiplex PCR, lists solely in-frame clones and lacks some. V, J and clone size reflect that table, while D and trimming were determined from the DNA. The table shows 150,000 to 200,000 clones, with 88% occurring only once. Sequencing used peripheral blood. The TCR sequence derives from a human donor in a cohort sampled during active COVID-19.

CDR3 loop: CAISEPRETQYF. DNA for the CDR3: TGTGCCATCAGTGAGCCCCGGGAGACCCAGTACTTC. The chain is built from TRBV10-3 and TRBJ2-5; D gene unclear. There are 12 residues in the CDR3. With 2 bases removed from V and 5 bases from J, the gap between germline ends came to 6 bases. CDR1 ENHRY and CDR2 SYGVKD come from the germline V gene.